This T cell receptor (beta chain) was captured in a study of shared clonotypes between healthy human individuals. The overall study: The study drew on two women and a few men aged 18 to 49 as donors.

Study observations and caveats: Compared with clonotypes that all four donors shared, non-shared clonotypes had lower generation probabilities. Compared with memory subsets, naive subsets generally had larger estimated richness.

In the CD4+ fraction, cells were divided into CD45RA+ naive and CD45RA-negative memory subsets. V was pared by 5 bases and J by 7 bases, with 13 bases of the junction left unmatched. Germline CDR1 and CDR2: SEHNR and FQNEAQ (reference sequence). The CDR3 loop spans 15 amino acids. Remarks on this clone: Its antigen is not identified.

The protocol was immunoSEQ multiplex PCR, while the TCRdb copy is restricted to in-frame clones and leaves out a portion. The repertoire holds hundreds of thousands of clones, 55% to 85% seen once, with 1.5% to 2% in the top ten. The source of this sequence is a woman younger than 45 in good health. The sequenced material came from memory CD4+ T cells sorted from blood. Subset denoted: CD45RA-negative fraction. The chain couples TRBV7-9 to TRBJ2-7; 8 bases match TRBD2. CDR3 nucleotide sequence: TGTGCCAGCAGCACAAGTGGCGGGAGGTCGGGAGAGCAGTACTTC. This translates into CASSTSGGRSGEQYF.